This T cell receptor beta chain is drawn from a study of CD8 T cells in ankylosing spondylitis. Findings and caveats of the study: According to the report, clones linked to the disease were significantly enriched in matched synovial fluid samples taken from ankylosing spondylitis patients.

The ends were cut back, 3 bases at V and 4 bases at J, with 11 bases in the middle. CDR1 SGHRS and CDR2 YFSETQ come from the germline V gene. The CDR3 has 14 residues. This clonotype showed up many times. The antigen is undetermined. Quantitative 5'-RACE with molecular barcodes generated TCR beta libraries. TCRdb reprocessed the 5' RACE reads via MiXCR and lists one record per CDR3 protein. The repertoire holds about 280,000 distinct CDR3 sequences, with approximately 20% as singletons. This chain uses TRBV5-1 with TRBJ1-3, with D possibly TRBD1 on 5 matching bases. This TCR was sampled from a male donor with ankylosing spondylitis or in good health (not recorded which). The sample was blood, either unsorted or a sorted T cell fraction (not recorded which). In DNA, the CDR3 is TGCGCCAGCAGCTACGGGACCGTCGGAAACACCATATATTTT. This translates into CASSYGTVGNTIYF.